The clone carrying this TCR beta chain was counted at least ten times. These data originate in a study of blood T cells in healthy people across ages. It was with a sample-barcoded 5' primer and a J-beta primer mix that a second PCR of about 6 to 12 cycles was run. TCRdb used MiXCR to reprocess the 5' RACE reads, holding one entry per CDR3 protein. The data hold hundreds of thousands of distinct CDR3 sequences, with 25% observed a single time. CDR3 length: 11 residues. Germline loops: CDR1 SQVTM, CDR2 ANQGSEA. Trimming removed 4 bases from V and 3 bases from J, with 6 bases in between. The data also belong to a second study, concerning T cells of mothers and their children. That paper adds: Samples were obtained from a few healthy Caucasian mothers and their six children.

Specimen: blood. The TCR sequence derives from a boy aged 10-17 years in good health. This chain links TRBV29-1 with TRBJ1-2; weak D call: TRBD1 (6 bases). CDR3 sequence (DNA): TGCAGCGTTGGGACAGACTATGGCTACACCTTC. This encodes CSVGTDYGYTF.